This entry lists 16 T cell receptor beta chains sequenced from one sample in a study of blood T cells in healthy people across ages. Alongside a J-beta primer mix, a sample-barcoded 5' primer served in a second PCR lasting roughly 7 to 12 cycles. One entry per CDR3 protein results from TCRdb running MiXCR on the 5' RACE reads. Seen here are approximately 400,000 distinct CDR3 sequences, about 55% observed once, and the top ten hold about 54%. The specimen sequenced was blood. The origin of the receptors is a man aged 55 to 70 in good health.

This clonotype occurred a few times. The V gene is TRBV4-3, the J gene TRBJ1-2, with D unresolved. The CDR3 loop spans 13 amino acids. From germline, CDR1 is LGHNA and CDR2 YSLEER. V lost 0 bases to trimming and J lost 8 bases, with 10 bases between them. The DNA for the CDR3 is TGCGCCAGCAGCCAAGAGTGGGGAAACGGCTACACCTTC. It encodes CASSQEWGNGYTF.

There are a few counts of this clonotype. This sequence joins TRBV20-1 and TRBJ1-2; the match to TRBD1 covers 7 bases. The CDR3 runs 14 residues. With V trimmed by 0 bases and J by 4 bases, 5 bases remained unmatched. Germline V gene data show CDR1 as DFQATT and CDR2 as SNEGSKA (reference sequence). CDR3 DNA sequence: TGCAGTGCTAGAGAGGCAGGGGGTTTCTATGGCTACACCTTC. It specifies CSAREAGGFYGYTF.

This clonotype was found once. J is TRBJ1-6 and V is TRBV20-1; 7 bases map to TRBD1. The CDR3 has 13 amino acids. The trim removed 5 bases at V and 9 bases at J, leaving 7 bases unmatched. The germline gives CDR1 DFQATT, CDR2 SNEGSKA (reference sequence). CDR3: CSALQGSTSPLHF. The CDR3 coding sequence is TGCAGTGCTTTACAGGGGTCGACTTCACCCCTCCACTTT.

The table lists this clonotype with a few counts. J is TRBJ2-3 and V is TRBV12-3 or TRBV12-4, with 7 positions matching TRBD2. V dropped 7 bases and J dropped 1; count of bases not matched to a gene: 5. The CDR3 contains 14 residues. The CDR3 is CASIGGYRTDTQYF. DNA of the CDR3: TGTGCCAGCATCGGGGGGTACCGCACAGATACGCAGTATTTT.

This clonotype turned up a few times. The genes are TRBV5-6 and TRBJ1-1, with D possibly matching TRBD1 (5 bases). The ends were cut back, 0 bases at V and 0 bases at J, with 6 bases in the middle. The CDR3 has 14 amino acids. Germline CDR1 reads SGHDT; CDR2 reads YYEEEE. The CDR3 here is CASSLVGVNTEAFF. For the CDR3, the DNA is TGTGCCAGCAGCTTGGTGGGGGTGAACACTGAAGCTTTCTTT.

This clonotype was found many times. This CDR3 reads CASSQTTGTDTQYF. The DNA of the CDR3 is TGTGCCAGCAGCCAGACTACAGGCACAGATACGCAGTATTTT. The genes are TRBV9 and TRBJ2-3; weak D call: TRBD2 (5 bases). V dropped 4 bases and J dropped 1 base, with 10 bases sitting between them. CDR3 length: 14 residues. CDR1 and CDR2 (germline): SGDLS, YYNGEE.

This clonotype was detected only a few times. J is TRBJ2-5 and V is TRBV5-1; 10 positions match TRBD2. V lost 1 base to trimming and J lost 5 bases; unmatched junction nucleotides: 8. Germline V gives CDR1 SGHRS, CDR2 YFSETQ. The CDR3 runs 16 residues. The CDR3 sequence is CASSLTGLADVETQYF. CDR3 DNA: TGCGCCAGCAGCTTGACTGGACTAGCGGATGTGGAGACCCAGTACTTC.

CDR3 coding DNA: TGTGCCAGCAGCCAAAAGGCAGCGGGAGGGCATGAGCAGTACTTC. Its translation: CASSQKAAGGHEQYF. The J gene is TRBJ2-4, the V gene TRBV4-2; 10 nucleotides match TRBD2. Unmatched junction bases numbered 11, after V lost 2 bases and J lost 13 bases. The germline V gene encodes CDR1 LGHNA and CDR2 YNFKEQ. The length of the CDR3 is 15 residues.

V gene TRBV5-6 combines with J gene TRBJ2-6; 10 bases fit TRBD1. This CDR3 has 18 amino acids. Trimming at V came to 3 bases and at J to 4 bases, leaving 10 bases not matched to a gene. Germline V CDR1 and CDR2: SGHDT, YYEEEE. This chain's CDR3 is CASSSWDRGIVGANVLTF. CDR3 bases: TGTGCCAGCAGCTCCTGGGACAGGGGAATAGTGGGGGCCAACGTCCTGACTTTC.

The chain combines TRBV28 with TRBJ1-5; 7 positions match TRBD1. V shed 3 bases, J shed 7 bases, and the junction held 6 bases outside the gene matches. The germline gives CDR1 MDHEN, CDR2 SYDVKM. The CDR3 is made up of 14 amino acids. The CDR3 DNA follows: TGTGCCAGCAGTTTTTGGGCAGGGGGACAGCCCCAGCATTTT. Its protein product is CASSFWAGGQPQHF. Together with reference TRBV28 and TRBJ1-5, the CDR3 gives the full variable domain: DVKVTQSSRYLVKRTGEKVFLECVQDMDHENMFWYRQDPGLGLRLIYFSYDVKMKEKGDIPEGYSVSREKKERFSLILESASTNQTSMYLCASSFWAGGQPQHFGDGTRLSIL.

This clonotype has only a few counts. V gene TRBV6-1 combines with J gene TRBJ2-3; D possibly corresponds to TRBD2 (5 bases). Trimming took 1 base from V and 0 from J, leaving 11 bases between them. Germline assignment: CDR1 MNHNS and CDR2 SASEGT. This CDR3 has 16 amino acids. This chain's CDR3 is CASSEGGSASTDTQYF. In nucleotides, the CDR3 is TGTGCCAGCAGTGAAGGAGGTAGCGCCAGCACAGATACGCAGTATTTT.

The V gene is TRBV7-8, the J gene TRBJ1-2; the D is unclear. Germline CDR1 is SGHVS and CDR2 is FQNEAQ. V was cut by 3 bases and J by 3 bases, with 14 bases left in between. This CDR3 spans 15 amino acids. CDR3 DNA sequence: TGTGCCAGCAGCTTCATCAAAACCGGGGACTATGGCTACACCTTC. The encoded protein is CASSFIKTGDYGYTF.

The rearrangement joins TRBV11-1 to TRBJ2-4, with TRBD2 matching 8 bases. The J call may be wrong; the DNA end is better matched by TRBJ2-5. The germline V gene has CDR1 SGHAT and CDR2 FQDESV (reference sequence). The CDR3 has 14 residues. CDR3: CASSRTSPVETQYF. CDR3 nucleotide sequence: TGTGCCAGCAGCCGGACTAGCCCTGTGGAGACCCAGTACTTC.

This sequence joins TRBV27 and TRBJ1-2; D possibly corresponds to TRBD1 (5 bases). CDR3 length: 14 amino acids. The germline V gene encodes CDR1 MNHEY and CDR2 SMNVEV (reference sequence). Trimming shortened V by 6 bases and J by 8 bases, and 19 bases separated the two germline ends. Written as DNA, the CDR3 is TGTGCCAGCAGGCCAGGGCCAGCGCCGGGAGGCTACACCTTC. Amino acids: CASRPGPAPGGYTF.

In this sample, this clonotype turned up a few times. The chain is built from TRBV5-1 and TRBJ2-3; the D is unclear. The CDR3 contains 15 residues. The germline CDR1 and CDR2 sequences are SGHRS and YFSETQ. Trimming left V 7 bases short and J 0 bases short, with 15 bases between. In DNA form, the CDR3 reads TGCGCCAGCTCTACCGAGGTCTCTAGCACAGATACGCAGTATTTT. This sequence encodes CASSTEVSSTDTQYF.

As DNA, the CDR3 is TGTGCCAGCAGCTTAACCTCGACAGTTACCTACGAGCAGTACTTC. This translates into CASSLTSTVTYEQYF. The chain uses TRBV7-2 and TRBJ2-4, with D perhaps TRBD1 (5 bases). The J call may be mistaken, given a closer DNA end match to TRBJ2-7. Germline V gene lookup returns CDR1 SGHTA and CDR2 FQGNSA. This CDR3 has 15 amino acids.